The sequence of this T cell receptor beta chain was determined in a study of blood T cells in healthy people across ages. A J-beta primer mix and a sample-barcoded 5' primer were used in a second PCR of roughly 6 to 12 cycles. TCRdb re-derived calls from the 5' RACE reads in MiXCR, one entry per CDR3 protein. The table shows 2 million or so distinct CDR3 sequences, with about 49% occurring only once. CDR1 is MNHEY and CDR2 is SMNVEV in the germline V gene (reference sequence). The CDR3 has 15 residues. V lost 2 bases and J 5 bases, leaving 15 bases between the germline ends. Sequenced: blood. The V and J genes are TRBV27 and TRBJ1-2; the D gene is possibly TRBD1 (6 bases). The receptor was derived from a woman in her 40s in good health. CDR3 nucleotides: TGTGCCAGCAGTTTACCCAACAGGGATCGGTATGGCTACACCTTC. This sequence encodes CASSLPNRDRYGYTF.